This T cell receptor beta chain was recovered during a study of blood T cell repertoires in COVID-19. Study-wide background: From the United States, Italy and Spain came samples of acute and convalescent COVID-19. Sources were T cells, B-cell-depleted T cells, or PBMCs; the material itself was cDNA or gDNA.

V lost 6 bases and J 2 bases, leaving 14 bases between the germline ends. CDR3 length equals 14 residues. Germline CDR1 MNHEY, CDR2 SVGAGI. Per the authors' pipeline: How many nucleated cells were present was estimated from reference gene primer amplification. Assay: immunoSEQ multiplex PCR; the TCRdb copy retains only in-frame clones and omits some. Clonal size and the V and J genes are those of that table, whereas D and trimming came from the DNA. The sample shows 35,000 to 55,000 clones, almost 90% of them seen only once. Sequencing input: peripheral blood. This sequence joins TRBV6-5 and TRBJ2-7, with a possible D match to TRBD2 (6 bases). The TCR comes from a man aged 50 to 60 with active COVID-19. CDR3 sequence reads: CASRDRGVPYEQYF. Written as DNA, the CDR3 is TGTGCCAGCAGAGACCGCGGGGTTCCCTACGAGCAGTACTTC.